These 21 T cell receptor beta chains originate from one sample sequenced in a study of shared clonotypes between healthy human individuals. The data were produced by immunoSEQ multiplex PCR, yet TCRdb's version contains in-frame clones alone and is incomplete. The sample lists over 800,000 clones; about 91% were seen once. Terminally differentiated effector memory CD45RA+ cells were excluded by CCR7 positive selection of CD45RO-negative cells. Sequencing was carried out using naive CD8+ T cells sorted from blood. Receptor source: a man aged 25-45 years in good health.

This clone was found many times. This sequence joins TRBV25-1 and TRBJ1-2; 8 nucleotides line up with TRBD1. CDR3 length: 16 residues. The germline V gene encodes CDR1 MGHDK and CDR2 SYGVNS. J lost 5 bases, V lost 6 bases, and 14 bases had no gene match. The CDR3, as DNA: TGTGCCAGCAGCTCCCGGACAGGGAACTTAGGGTATGGCTACACCTTC. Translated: CASSSRTGNLGYGYTF.

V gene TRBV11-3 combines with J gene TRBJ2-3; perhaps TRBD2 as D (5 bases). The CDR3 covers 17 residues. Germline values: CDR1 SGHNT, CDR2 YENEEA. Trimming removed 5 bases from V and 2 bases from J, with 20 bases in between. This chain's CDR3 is CASSLGPGADLTDTQYF. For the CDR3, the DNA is TGTGCCAGCAGCCTGGGCCCAGGAGCGGACCTCACAGATACGCAGTATTTT. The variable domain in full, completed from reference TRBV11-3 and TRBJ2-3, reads EAGVVQSPRYKIIEKKQPVAFWCNPISGHNTLYWYLQNLGQGPELLIRYENEEAVDDSQLPKDRFSAERLKGVDSTLKIQPAELGDSAVYLCASSLGPGADLTDTQYFGPGTRLTVL.

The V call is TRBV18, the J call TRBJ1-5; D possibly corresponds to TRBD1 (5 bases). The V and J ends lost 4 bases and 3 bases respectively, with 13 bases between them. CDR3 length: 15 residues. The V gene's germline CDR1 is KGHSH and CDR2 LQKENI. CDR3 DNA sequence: TGTGCCAGCTCACTGCGACAGTGGGACAATCAGCCCCAGCATTTT. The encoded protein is CASSLRQWDNQPQHF.

The CDR3 coding sequence is TGTGCCAGCACACCCACGAGGGGCGGCGAGCAGTACTTC. Translated, it gives CASTPTRGGEQYF. The chain joins TRBV6-1 to TRBJ2-7; D may correspond to TRBD1 or TRBD2 (5 bases each). Between the trimmed V and J ends, which lost 7 bases and 6 bases, there was a span of 16 bases. The germline V gene encodes CDR1 MNHNS and CDR2 SASEGT. The CDR3 spans 13 residues.

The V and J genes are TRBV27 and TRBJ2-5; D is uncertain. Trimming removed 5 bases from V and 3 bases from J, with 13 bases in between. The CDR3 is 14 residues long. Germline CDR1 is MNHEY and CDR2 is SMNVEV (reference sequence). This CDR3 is CASSMLGFEETQYF. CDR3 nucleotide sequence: TGTGCCAGCAGTATGTTGGGCTTTGAAGAGACCCAGTACTTC.

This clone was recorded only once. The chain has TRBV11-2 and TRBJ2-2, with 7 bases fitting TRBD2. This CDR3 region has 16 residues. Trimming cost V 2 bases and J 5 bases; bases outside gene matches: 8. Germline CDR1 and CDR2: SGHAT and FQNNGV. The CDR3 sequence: CASSLLREGITGELFF. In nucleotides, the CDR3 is TGTGCCAGCAGCTTATTGAGGGAGGGGATAACCGGGGAGCTGTTTTTT.

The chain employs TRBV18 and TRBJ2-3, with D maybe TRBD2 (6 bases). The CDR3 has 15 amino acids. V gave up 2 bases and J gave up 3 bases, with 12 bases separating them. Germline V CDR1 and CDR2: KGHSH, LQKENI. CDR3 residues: CASSPGAGFTDTQYF. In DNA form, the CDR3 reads TGTGCCAGCTCACCAGGGGCGGGGTTTACAGATACGCAGTATTTT.

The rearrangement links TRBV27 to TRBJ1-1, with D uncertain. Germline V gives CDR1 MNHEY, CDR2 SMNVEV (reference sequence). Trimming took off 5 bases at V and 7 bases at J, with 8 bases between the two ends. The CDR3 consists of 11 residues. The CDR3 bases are TGTGCCAGCAGTGGACCGATTGAAGCTTTCTTT. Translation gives CASSGPIEAFF.

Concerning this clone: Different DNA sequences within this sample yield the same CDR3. CDR3 nucleotide sequence: TGTGCCAGCAGCTTGGGAGGAGCCGATACGCAGTATTTT. Translated, it gives CASSLGGADTQYF. This chain uses TRBV5-5 with TRBJ2-3; D is ambiguous. Trimming removed 0 bases from V and 6 bases from J, with 8 bases in between. CDR1 is SGHKS, CDR2 YYEKEE, per germline (reference sequence). There are 13 residues in the CDR3.

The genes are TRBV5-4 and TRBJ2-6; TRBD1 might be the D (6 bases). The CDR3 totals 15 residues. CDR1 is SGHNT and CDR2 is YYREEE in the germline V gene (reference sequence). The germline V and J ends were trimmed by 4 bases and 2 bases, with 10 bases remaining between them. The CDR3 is CASSQTGTGANVLTF. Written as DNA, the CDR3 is TGTGCCAGCAGCCAAACAGGGACTGGGGCCAACGTCCTGACTTTC.

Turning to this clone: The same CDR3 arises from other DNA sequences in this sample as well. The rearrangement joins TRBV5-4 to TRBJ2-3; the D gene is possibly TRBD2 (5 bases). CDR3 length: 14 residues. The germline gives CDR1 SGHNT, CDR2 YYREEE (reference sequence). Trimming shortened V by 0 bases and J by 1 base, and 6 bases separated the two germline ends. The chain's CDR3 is CASSLGERTDTQYF. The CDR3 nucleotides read TGTGCCAGCAGCTTGGGGGAGCGCACAGATACGCAGTATTTT.

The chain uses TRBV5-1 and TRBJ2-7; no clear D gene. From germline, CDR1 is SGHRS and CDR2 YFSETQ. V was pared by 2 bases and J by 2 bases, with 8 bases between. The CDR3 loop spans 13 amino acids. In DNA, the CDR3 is TGCGCCAGCAGCTTTTTTCCCGCCTACGAGCAGTACTTC. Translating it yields CASSFFPAYEQYF.

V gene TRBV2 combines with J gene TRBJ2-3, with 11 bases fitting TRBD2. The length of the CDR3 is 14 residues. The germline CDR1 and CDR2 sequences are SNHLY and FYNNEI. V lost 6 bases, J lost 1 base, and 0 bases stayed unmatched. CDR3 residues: CASRLAGGTDTQYF. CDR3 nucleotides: TGTGCCAGCAGACTAGCGGGAGGCACAGATACGCAGTATTTT.

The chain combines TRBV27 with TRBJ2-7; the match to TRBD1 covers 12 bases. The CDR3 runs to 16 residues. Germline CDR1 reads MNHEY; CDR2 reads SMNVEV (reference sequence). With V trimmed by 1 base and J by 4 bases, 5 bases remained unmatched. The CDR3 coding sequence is TGTGCCAGCAGTTTATTGGGGACAGGGGGCGGGTACGAGCAGTACTTC. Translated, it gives CASSLLGTGGGYEQYF.

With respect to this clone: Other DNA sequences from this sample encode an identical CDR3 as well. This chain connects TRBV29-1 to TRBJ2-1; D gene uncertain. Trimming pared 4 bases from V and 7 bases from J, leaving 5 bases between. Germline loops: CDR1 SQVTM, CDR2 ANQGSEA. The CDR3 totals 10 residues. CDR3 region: CSVGDNEQFF. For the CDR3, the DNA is TGCAGCGTTGGGGATAATGAGCAGTTCTTC.

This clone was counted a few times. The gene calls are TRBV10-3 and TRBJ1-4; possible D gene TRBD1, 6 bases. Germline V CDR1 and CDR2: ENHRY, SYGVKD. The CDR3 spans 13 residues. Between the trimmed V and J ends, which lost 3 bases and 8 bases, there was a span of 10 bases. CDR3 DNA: TGTGCCATCAGTGATGGGACACGGGAAAAACTGTTTTTT. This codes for CAISDGTREKLFF.

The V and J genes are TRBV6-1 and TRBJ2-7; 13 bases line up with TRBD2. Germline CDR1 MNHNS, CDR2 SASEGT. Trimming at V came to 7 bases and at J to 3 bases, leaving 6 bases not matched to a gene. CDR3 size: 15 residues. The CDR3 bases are TGTGCCAGCACCTGGACTAGCGGGGGCAACTACGAGCAGTACTTC. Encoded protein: CASTWTSGGNYEQYF.

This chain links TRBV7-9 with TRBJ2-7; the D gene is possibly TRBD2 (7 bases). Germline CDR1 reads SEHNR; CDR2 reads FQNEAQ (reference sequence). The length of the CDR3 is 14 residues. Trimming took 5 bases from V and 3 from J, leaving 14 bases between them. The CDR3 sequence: CASSNREGYYEQYF. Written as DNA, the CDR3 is TGTGCCAGCAGCAACAGGGAGGGATACTACGAGCAGTACTTC.

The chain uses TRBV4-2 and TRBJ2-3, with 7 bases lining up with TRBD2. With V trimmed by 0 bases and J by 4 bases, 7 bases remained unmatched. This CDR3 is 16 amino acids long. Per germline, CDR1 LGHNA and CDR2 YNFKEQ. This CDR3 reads CASSQEGGSSADTQYF. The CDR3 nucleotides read TGTGCCAGCAGCCAAGAAGGCGGGAGTAGCGCAGATACGCAGTATTTT.

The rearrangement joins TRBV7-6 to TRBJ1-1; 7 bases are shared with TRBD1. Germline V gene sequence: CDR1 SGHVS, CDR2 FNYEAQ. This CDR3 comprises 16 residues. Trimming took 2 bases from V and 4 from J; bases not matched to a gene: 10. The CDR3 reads CASSLRGQGQGTEAFF. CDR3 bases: TGTGCCAGCAGCTTAAGGGGGCAGGGCCAGGGCACTGAAGCTTTCTTT.

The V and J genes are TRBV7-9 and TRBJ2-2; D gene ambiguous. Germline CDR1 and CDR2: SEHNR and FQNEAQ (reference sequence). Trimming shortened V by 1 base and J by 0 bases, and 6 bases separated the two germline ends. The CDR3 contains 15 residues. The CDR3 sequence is CASSLVLANTGELFF. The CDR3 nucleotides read TGTGCCAGCAGCTTAGTATTGGCGAACACCGGGGAGCTGTTTTTT.